This T cell receptor beta chain was identified in a study of T cells in Graves' hyperthyroidism and ophthalmopathy. Notes on the study in general: Blood also held most thyroid clonotypes expanded beyond 0.001. Ophthalmopathy was predicted by the model a median of 6.5 months ahead of onset.

Amplified regions were TCR beta CDR3 sequences from RNA transcripts. A set of HTBI primers served as the primers for a first-round RT-PCR of the TCR CDR3. TCRdb analysed the multiplex PCR reads with MiXCR anew, one entry per CDR3 protein. The sample contains 700,000 or so distinct CDR3 sequences, over 15% of which appear only once. Concerning this clonotype itself: The target antigen is unknown.

The CDR3 is made up of 13 amino acids. J lost 6 bases, V lost 11 bases, and 7 bases had no gene match. From germline, CDR1 is ENHRY and CDR2 SYGVKD. Lactation, pregnancy, other autoimmune disease or uncontrolled infection led to exclusion of patients. PBMCs were sourced from approximately 9 ml fresh peripheral blood. V usage is TRBV10-3 and J usage is TRBJ2-1; 10 bases are shared with TRBD2. Sequencing was done on a sample of blood. The origin of this receptor is a man between 18 and 35 years old with Graves' hyperthyroidism. DNA for the CDR3: TGTGCCGCCTCGGGACTAGCGTCCAATGAGCAGTTCTTC. Residues: CAASGLASNEQFF.